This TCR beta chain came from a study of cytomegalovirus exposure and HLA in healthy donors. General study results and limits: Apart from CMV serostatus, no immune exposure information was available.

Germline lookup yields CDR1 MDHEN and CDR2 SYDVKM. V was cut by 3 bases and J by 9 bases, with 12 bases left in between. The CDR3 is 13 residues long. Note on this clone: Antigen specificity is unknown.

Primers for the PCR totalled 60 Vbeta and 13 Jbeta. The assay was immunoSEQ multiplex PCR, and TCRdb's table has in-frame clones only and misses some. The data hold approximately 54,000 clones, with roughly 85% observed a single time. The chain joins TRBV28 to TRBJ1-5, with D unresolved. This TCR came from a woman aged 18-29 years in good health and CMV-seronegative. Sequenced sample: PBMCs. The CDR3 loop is CASSLQVKWPQHF. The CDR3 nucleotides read TGTGCCAGCAGTTTGCAGGTGAAGTGGCCCCAGCATTTT.